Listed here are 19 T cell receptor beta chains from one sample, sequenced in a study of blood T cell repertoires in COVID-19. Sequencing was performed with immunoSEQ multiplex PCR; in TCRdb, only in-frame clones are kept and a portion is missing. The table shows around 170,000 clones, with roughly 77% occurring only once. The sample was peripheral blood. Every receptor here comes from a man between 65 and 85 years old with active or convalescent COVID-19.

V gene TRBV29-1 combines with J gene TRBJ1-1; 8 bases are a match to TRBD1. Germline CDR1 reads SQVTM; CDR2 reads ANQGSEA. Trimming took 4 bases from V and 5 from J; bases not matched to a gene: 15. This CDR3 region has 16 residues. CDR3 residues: CSVALGGTGSGTEAFF. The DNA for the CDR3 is TGCAGCGTTGCGTTGGGGGGGACAGGCTCGGGGACTGAAGCTTTCTTT.

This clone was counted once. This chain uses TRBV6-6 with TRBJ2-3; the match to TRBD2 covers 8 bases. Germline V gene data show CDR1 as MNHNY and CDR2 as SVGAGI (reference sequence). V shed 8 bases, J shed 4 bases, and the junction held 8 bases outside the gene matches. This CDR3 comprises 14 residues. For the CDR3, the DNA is TGTGCCAGCTTGTGGCGGGGGGCAGCAGATACGCAGTATTTT. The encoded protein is CASLWRGAADTQYF.

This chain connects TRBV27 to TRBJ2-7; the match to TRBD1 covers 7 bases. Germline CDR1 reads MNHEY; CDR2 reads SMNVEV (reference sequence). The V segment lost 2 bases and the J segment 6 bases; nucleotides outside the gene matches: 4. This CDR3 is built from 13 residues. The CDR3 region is CASSLTGAIEQYF. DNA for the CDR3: TGTGCCAGCAGTTTAACAGGGGCGATCGAGCAGTACTTC.

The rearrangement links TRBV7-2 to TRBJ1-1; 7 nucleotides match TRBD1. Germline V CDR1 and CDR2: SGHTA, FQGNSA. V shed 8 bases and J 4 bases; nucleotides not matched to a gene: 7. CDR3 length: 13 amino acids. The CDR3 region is CASRQGLSTEAFF. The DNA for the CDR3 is TGTGCCAGCCGACAGGGACTCTCCACTGAAGCTTTCTTT. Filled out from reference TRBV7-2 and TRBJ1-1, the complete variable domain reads GAGVSQSPSNKVTEKGKDVELRCDPISGHTALYWYRQSLGQGLEFLIYFQGNSAPDKSGLPSDRFSAERTGGSVSTLTIQRTQQEDSAVYLCASRQGLSTEAFFGQGTRLTVV.

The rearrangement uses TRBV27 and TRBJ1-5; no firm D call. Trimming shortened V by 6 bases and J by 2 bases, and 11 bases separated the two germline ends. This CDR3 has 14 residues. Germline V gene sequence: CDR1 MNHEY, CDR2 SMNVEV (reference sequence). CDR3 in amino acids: CASRERFGNQPQHF. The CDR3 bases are TGTGCCAGCAGGGAGCGGTTCGGCAATCAGCCCCAGCATTTT.

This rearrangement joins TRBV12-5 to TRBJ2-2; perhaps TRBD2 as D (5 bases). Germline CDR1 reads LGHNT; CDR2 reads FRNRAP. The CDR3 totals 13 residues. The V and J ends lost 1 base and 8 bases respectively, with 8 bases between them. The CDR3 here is CASGLEEGGELFF. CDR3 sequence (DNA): TGTGCTAGTGGTTTGGAAGAGGGTGGGGAGCTGTTTTTT.

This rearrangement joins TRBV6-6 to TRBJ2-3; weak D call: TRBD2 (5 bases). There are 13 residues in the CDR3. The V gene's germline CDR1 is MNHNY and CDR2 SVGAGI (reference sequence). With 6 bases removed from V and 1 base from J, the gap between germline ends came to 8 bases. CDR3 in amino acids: CASRWTGTDTQYF. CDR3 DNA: TGTGCCAGCAGATGGACTGGCACAGATACGCAGTATTTT.

CDR3 sequence: CASRGQGASITEAFF. The CDR3, as DNA: TGTGCCAGCAGGGGACAGGGGGCGAGTATCACTGAAGCTTTCTTT. The chain is built from TRBV6-5 and TRBJ1-1; TRBD1 matches at 12 bases. This CDR3 has 15 amino acids. J gave up 4 bases and V 6 bases, and 6 bases lay outside the gene matches. In germline, CDR1 is MNHEY, CDR2 SVGAGI.

The CDR3 protein is CASSRQGLDTGELFF. The CDR3 nucleotides read TGTGCCAGCAGTCGCCAGGGTCTGGACACCGGGGAGCTGTTTTTT. The V gene is TRBV27, the J gene TRBJ2-2, with a weak D call TRBD1 (5 bases). Trimming cost V 5 bases and J 3 bases, with 13 bases left between them. Germline assignment: CDR1 MNHEY and CDR2 SMNVEV (reference sequence). The CDR3 is made up of 15 amino acids.

CDR3 sequence (DNA): TGTGCCAGCAGCCAAGAGGGTGTGGGCCGCAATCAGCCCCAGCATTTT. It codes for CASSQEGVGRNQPQHF. The chain has TRBV4-2 and TRBJ1-5; D remains unclear. CDR3 length equals 16 residues. The V end was cut by 0 bases, the J end by 2 bases, with 11 bases between. The germline gives CDR1 LGHNA, CDR2 YNFKEQ.

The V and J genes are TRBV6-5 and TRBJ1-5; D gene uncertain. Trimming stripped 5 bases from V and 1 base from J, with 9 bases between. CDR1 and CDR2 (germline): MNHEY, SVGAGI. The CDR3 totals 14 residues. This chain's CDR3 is CASSMTRSNQPQHF. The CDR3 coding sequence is TGTGCCAGCAGTATGACACGGAGCAATCAGCCCCAGCATTTT.

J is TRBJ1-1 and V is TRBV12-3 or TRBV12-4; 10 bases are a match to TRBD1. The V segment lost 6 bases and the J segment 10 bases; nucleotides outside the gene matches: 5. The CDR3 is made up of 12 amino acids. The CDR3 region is CASRETGGRAFF. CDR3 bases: TGTGCCAGCAGGGAGACAGGGGGCAGAGCTTTCTTT.

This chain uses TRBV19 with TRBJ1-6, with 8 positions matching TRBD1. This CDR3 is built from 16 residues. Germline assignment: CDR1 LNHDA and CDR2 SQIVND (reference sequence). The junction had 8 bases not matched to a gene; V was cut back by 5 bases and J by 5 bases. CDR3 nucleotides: TGTGCCAGTAGTCCGGACGACAGGGGCAATAATTCACCCCTCCACTTT. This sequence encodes CASSPDDRGNNSPLHF. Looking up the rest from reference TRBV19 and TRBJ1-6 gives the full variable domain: DGGITQSPKYLFRKEGQNVTLSCEQNLNHDAMYWYRQDPGQGLRLIYYSQIVNDFQKGDIAEGYSVSREKKESFPLTVTSAQKNPTAFYLCASSPDDRGNNSPLHFGNGTRLTVT.

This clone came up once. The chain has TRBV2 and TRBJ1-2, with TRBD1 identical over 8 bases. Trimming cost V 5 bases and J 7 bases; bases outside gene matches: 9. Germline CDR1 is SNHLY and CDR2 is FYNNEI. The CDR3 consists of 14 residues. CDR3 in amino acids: CASSNARQGSGYTF. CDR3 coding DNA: TGTGCCAGCAGTAACGCCCGACAGGGGTCTGGCTACACCTTC. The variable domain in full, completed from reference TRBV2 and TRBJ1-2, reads EPEVTQTPSHQVTQMGQEVILRCVPISNHLYFYWYRQILGQKVEFLVSFYNNEISEKSEIFDDQFSVERPDGSNFTLKIRSTKLEDSAMYFCASSNARQGSGYTFGSGTRLTVV.

The CDR3 protein is CASSGGSYNEQFF. CDR3 DNA: TGTGCCAGCAGTGGAGGCTCCTACAATGAGCAGTTCTTC. V is TRBV6-4 and J is TRBJ2-1, with D hard to call. Germline assignment: CDR1 MRHNA and CDR2 SNTAGT. Between the trimmed V and J ends, which lost 4 bases and 0 bases, there was a span of 4 bases. The length of the CDR3 is 13 residues.

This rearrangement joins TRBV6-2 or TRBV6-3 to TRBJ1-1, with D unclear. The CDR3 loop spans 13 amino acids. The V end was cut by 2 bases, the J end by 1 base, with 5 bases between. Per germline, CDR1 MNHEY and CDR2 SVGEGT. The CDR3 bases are TGTGCCAGCAGTTACACAGCGAACACTGAAGCTTTCTTT. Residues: CASSYTANTEAFF.

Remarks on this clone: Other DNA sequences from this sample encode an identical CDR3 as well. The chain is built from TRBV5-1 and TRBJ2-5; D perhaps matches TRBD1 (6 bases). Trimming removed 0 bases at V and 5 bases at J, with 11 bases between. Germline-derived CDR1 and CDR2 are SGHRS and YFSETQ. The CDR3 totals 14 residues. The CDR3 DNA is TGCGCCAGCAGCTTGGAGGGGCAGGGGGAGACCCAGTACTTC. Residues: CASSLEGQGETQYF. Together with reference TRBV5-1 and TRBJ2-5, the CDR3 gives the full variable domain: KAGVTQTPRYLIKTRGQQVTLSCSPISGHRSVSWYQQTPGQGLQFLFEYFSETQRNKGNFPGRFSGRQFSNSRSEMNVSTLELGDSALYLCASSLEGQGETQYFGPGTRLLVL.

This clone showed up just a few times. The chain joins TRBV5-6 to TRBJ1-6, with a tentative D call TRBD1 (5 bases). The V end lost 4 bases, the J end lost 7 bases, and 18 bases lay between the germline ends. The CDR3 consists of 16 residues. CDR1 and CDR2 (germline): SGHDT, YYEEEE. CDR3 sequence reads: CASSLIQGRRNSPLHF. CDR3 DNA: TGTGCCAGCAGCCTGATCCAGGGCCGGCGAAATTCACCCCTCCACTTT.

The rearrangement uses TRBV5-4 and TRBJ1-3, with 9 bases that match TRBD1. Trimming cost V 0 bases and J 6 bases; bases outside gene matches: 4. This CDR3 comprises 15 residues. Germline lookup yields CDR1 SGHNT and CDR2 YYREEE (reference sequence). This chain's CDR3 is CASSLAGQGANTIYF. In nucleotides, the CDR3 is TGTGCCAGCAGCTTGGCGGGACAGGGTGCAAACACCATATATTTT. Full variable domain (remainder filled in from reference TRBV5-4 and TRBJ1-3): ETGVTQSPTHLIKTRGQQVTLRCSSQSGHNTVSWYQQALGQGPQFIFQYYREEENGRGNFPPRFSGLQFPNYSSELNVNALELDDSALYLCASSLAGQGANTIYFGEGSWLTVV.